The following is a TCR beta chain sequence with its context. The antigen remains undetermined. This specimen comes from a study of Tregs in tolerant kidney transplant recipients. Background on the study: Sorting of CD4+CD25+CD127- cells followed approximately three-day belatacept mixed lymphocyte reactions, sometimes with roughly 5-day graft donor restimulation.

Here immunoSEQ multiplex PCR was the method, and the copy in TCRdb shows in-frame clones only, minus some. Of 15,000 to 20,000 clones listed, over 50% are singletons. The sequenced sample consisted of Tregs from blood cultured with allogeneic cells. This TCR was recovered from a human donor in good health.

The CDR3 DNA follows: TGCGCCAGCAGCCAAGACGGTGGGGGCGCGAACACCGGGGAGCTGTTTTTT. Its protein is CASSQDGGGANTGELFF. This chain joins TRBV4-1 and TRBJ2-2; D may be TRBD1 (6 bases). This CDR3 region has 17 residues. From germline, CDR1 is MGHRA and CDR2 YSYEKL. V was pared by 0 bases and J by 0 bases, with 11 bases between.